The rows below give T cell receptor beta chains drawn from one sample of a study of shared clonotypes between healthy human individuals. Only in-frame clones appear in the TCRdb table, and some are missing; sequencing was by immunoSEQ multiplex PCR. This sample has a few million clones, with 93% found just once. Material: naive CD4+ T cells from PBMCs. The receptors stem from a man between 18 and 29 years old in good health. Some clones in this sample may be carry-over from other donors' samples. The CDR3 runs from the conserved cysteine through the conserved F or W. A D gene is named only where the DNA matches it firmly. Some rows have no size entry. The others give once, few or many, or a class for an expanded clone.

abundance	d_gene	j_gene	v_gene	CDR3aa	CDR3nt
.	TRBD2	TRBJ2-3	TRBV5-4	CASSLELAATDTQYF	TGTGCCAGCAGCTTGGAACTAGCGGCCACAGATACGCAGTATTTT
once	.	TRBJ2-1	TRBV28	CASSLGSAGHNEQFF	TGTGCCAGCAGTTTAGGTAGCGCGGGCCACAATGAGCAGTTCTTC
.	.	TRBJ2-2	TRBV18	CASSPEGVTGELFF	TGTGCCAGCTCACCGGAAGGGGTCACCGGGGAGCTGTTTTTT
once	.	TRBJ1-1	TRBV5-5	CASSYREVNTEAFF	TGTGCCAGCAGCTACAGGGAGGTGAACACTGAAGCTTTCTTT
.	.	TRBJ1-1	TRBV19	CASAFDRNTEAFF	TGTGCCAGTGCATTTGACCGGAACACTGAAGCTTTCTTT
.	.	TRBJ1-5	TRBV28	CASSSPPGVGNQPQHF	TGTGCCAGCAGTTCGCCCCCGGGGGTTGGCAATCAGCCCCAGCATTTT
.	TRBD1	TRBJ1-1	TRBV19	CASGQGYTEAFF	TGTGCCAGCGGACAGGGCTACACTGAAGCTTTCTTT
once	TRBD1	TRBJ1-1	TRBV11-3	CASSLGWTGPVLMNTEAFF	TGTGCCAGCAGCTTAGGATGGACAGGGCCGGTCCTCATGAACACTGAAGCTTTCTTT
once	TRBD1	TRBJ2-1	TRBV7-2	CASSLVQGASSYNEQFF	TGTGCCAGCAGCTTAGTCCAGGGGGCCTCTTCCTACAATGAGCAGTTCTTC
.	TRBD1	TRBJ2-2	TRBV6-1	CASSEQGANTGELFF	TGTGCCAGCAGTGAACAGGGGGCGAACACCGGGGAGCTGTTTTTT
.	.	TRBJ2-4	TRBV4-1	CASSHGLVARIAKNIQYF	TGCGCCAGCAGCCACGGACTCGTAGCGCGGATAGCCAAAAACATTCAGTACTTC
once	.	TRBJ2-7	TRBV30	CAWSVQVGLTDYEQYF	TGTGCCTGGAGTGTACAGGTGGGTCTAACGGACTACGAGCAGTACTTC
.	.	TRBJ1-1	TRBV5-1	CASSNDRFTEAFF	TGCGCCAGCAGCAACGACAGATTCACTGAAGCTTTCTTT
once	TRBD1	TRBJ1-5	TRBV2	CASSANRGWNQPQHF	TGTGCCAGCAGTGCAAACAGGGGGTGGAATCAGCCCCAGCATTTT
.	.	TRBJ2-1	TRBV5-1	CASSLAWSQGLGEQFF	TGCGCCAGCAGCTTGGCCTGGAGCCAGGGTCTAGGGGAGCAGTTCTTC
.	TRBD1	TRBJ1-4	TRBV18	CASSPLTGGGEKLFF	TGTGCCAGCTCACCGCTGACAGGGGGCGGTGAAAAACTGTTTTTT
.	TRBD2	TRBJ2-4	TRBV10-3	CAIRPGGDGIQYF	TGTGCCATCAGGCCGGGGGGTGATGGCATTCAGTACTTC